The entry below describes one T cell receptor beta chain. The data are from a study of blood T cells in healthy people across ages. Isolation of PBMCs gave at least 6 million cells per sample. Then a second PCR, running about 7 to 11 cycles, was carried out with a sample-barcoded 5' primer and a J-beta primer mix. All samples gave at least 2.5 million CDR3-containing paired-end reads. TCRdb re-derived calls from the 5' RACE reads in MiXCR, one entry per CDR3 protein. Of approximately 940,000 distinct CDR3 sequences detected, under 50% appear once; the ten largest clones hold around 15%. The CDR3 is 13 amino acids.

Sequencing was done on a sample of blood. The sequence was collected from a man aged 25 to 40 in good health. The rearrangement joins TRBV12-3 or TRBV12-4 to TRBJ2-1, with 9 bases aligning to TRBD2. TRBJ2-7 matches the DNA end more closely, so the J call is doubtful. The CDR3 bases are TGTGCCAGCAAGCGGGGGGCCTACAATGAGCAGTACTTC. It is translated as CASKRGAYNEQYF.